The next 32 T cell receptor beta chains were all read from a single sample in a study of blood T cells in healthy people across ages. Primed by a sample-barcoded 5' primer and a J-beta primer mix, a second PCR proceeded for about 6 to 12 cycles. Each CDR3 protein is one row after TCRdb ran MiXCR on the 5' RACE reads. The data show some 1.5 million distinct CDR3 sequences, roughly 27% seen once. The sample consisted of blood. The origin of the receptors is a woman in her twenties or thirties in good health.

The chain employs TRBV7-2 and TRBJ2-1; 10 bases are shared with TRBD2. The trim removed 3 bases at V and 10 bases at J, leaving 9 bases unmatched. The germline CDR1 and CDR2 sequences are SGHTA and FQGNSA. This CDR3 comprises 15 residues. The CDR3 region is CASSFGLAGAGEQFF. In nucleotides, the CDR3 is TGTGCCAGCAGCTTCGGGCTAGCGGGAGCTGGGGAGCAGTTCTTC.

V usage is TRBV5-1 and J usage is TRBJ2-5; D might be TRBD1 (6 bases). Germline CDR1 is SGHRS and CDR2 is YFSETQ. Trimming pared 1 base from V and 3 bases from J, leaving 13 bases between. The CDR3 loop spans 15 amino acids. The CDR3 DNA reads TGCGCCAGCAGCTTGACAGGGAAAGGCGAAGAGACCCAGTACTTC. This sequence encodes CASSLTGKGEETQYF.

This clonotype was counted ten times or more. The V and J genes are TRBV6-5 and TRBJ2-7, with 7 positions matching TRBD1. This CDR3 has 14 residues. Germline trimming cut 6 bases from V and 2 bases from J; bases unmatched to any gene: 7. Germline CDR1 and CDR2: MNHEY and SVGAGI. DNA of the CDR3: TGTGCCAGCAGAAAGACAGGGTCCCCCTACGAGCAGTACTTC. This sequence encodes CASRKTGSPYEQYF.

A note on this clonotype: Being one base from a much bigger clone, this may be a read error. The rearrangement uses TRBV28 and TRBJ2-7, with D possibly being TRBD1 (5 bases). The CDR3 is 14 residues long. In germline, CDR1 is MDHEN, CDR2 SYDVKM. The V gene lost 3 bases and the J gene lost 0 bases, with 9 bases spanning the gap. This CDR3 is CASSFGASSYEQYF. The CDR3 nucleotides are TGTGCCAGCAGTTTTGGGGCGAGCTCCTACGAGCAGTACTTC. The full variable domain, with the rest looked up from reference TRBV28 and TRBJ2-7, is DVKVTQSSRYLVKRTGEKVFLECVQDMDHENMFWYRQDPGLGLRLIYFSYDVKMKEKGDIPEGYSVSREKKERFSLILESASTNQTSMYLCASSFGASSYEQYFGPGTRLTVT.

This clonotype appeared a single time. The V call is TRBV28, the J call TRBJ1-2, with D perhaps TRBD1 (6 bases). V lost 1 base and J 7 bases, leaving 13 bases between the germline ends. Germline V gene data show CDR1 as MDHEN and CDR2 as SYDVKM. The CDR3 has 14 amino acids. The CDR3 reads CASSLYPRGRGYTF. CDR3 bases: TGTGCCAGCAGTTTATATCCCAGGGGACGTGGCTACACCTTC.

The CDR3 region has the DNA TGTGCCAGCAGTCAGAGCTACTATGGCTACACCTTC. Protein product: CASSQSYYGYTF. The J gene is TRBJ1-2, the V gene TRBV6-5; D gene unclear. With 5 bases removed from V and 3 bases from J, the gap between germline ends came to 7 bases. CDR1 MNHEY and CDR2 SVGAGI come from the germline V gene. There are 12 residues in the CDR3.

This CDR3 is CAWSLNRGGYTF. Written as DNA, the CDR3 is TGTGCCTGGAGCCTTAACAGGGGGGGCTACACCTTC. The chain couples TRBV30 to TRBJ1-2; 8 bases are shared with TRBD1. Per the germline V gene, CDR1 is GTSNPN and CDR2 is SVGIG (reference sequence). The CDR3 is made up of 12 amino acids. The ends lost 3 bases at V and 8 bases at J; junction bases unmatched: 5. The full variable domain, its missing parts supplied by reference TRBV30 and TRBJ1-2, is SQTIHQWPATLVQPVGSPLSLECTVEGTSNPNLYWYRQAAGRGLQLLFYSVGIGQISSEVPQNLSASRPQDRQFILSSKKLLLSDSGFYLCAWSLNRGGYTFGSGTRLTVV.

This clonotype came up many times. The chain joins TRBV5-1 to TRBJ2-7, with 7 bases lining up with TRBD2. The germline CDR1 and CDR2 sequences are SGHRS and YFSETQ. The CDR3 length is 14 residues. J lost 4 bases, V lost 0 bases, and 4 bases had no gene match. CDR3 amino acids: CASSLVGGEYEQYF. For the CDR3, the DNA is TGCGCCAGCAGCTTGGTGGGGGGGGAATACGAGCAGTACTTC.

The gene calls are TRBV7-9 and TRBJ1-2; TRBD1 might be the D (6 bases). Germline CDR1 reads SEHNR; CDR2 reads FQNEAQ (reference sequence). This CDR3 has 15 residues. Trimming pared 5 bases from V and 3 bases from J, leaving 16 bases between. In DNA form, the CDR3 reads TGTGCCAGCAGCCGACAGGACGTGGCGCACTATGGCTACACCTTC. Protein sequence: CASSRQDVAHYGYTF. Filled out from reference TRBV7-9 and TRBJ1-2, the complete variable domain reads DTGVSQNPRHKITKRGQNVTFRCDPISEHNRLYWYRQTLGQGPEFLTYFQNEAQLEKSRLLSDRFSAERPKGSFSTLEIQRTEQGDSAMYLCASSRQDVAHYGYTFGSGTRLTVV.

Only a few counts were recorded for this clonotype. The V and J genes are TRBV28 and TRBJ2-7; TRBD2 aligns across 8 bases. Germline V gene lookup returns CDR1 MDHEN and CDR2 SYDVKM. The CDR3 totals 20 residues. V dropped 5 bases and J dropped 0; count of bases not matched to a gene: 21. The CDR3 DNA follows: TGTGCCAGCAGTCCCTCGGGGGGGGGCGCCTACGCCTATCGCTCCTACGAGCAGTACTTC. Translated, it gives CASSPSGGGAYAYRSYEQYF.

This sequence joins TRBV27 and TRBJ1-1; weak D call: TRBD1 (6 bases). Germline CDR1 MNHEY, CDR2 SMNVEV (reference sequence). The CDR3 has 16 amino acids. V lost 5 bases to trimming and J lost 3 bases, with 19 bases between them. This CDR3 is CASSPRGSLRYTEAFF. As DNA, the CDR3 is TGTGCCAGCAGTCCGAGGGGGTCCCTTCGGTACACTGAAGCTTTCTTT.

The chain uses TRBV29-1 and TRBJ2-4; a possible D gene is TRBD2 (5 bases). The CDR3 consists of 12 residues. Trimming shortened V by 7 bases and J by 13 bases, and 20 bases separated the two germline ends. Looked up from germline, CDR1 is SQVTM and CDR2 is ANQGSEA. In DNA, the CDR3 is TGCAGCGCAAGCGGCTCCCAAGAGGCCCAGTACTTC. Its protein is CSASGSQEAQYF.

The chain recombines TRBV20-1 with TRBJ2-7, with 12 positions matching TRBD2. Germline CDR1 is DFQATT and CDR2 is SNEGSKA (reference sequence). Trimming removed 6 bases from V and 5 bases from J; junction bases left unmatched: 8. CDR3 length: 14 amino acids. In nucleotides, the CDR3 is TGCAGTGCCAGATGGACTAGCGGGACAAACGAGCAGTACTTC. Its translation: CSARWTSGTNEQYF.

The chain joins TRBV12-3 or TRBV12-4 to TRBJ1-5; D gene unclear. V was pared by 5 bases and J by 0 bases, with 14 bases between. The CDR3 runs to 16 residues. The CDR3 DNA is TGTGCCAGCAGTCCCCCGGGATCGGGTAGCAATCAGCCCCAGCATTTT. Protein product: CASSPPGSGSNQPQHF.

This clonotype was counted at least ten times. The chain has TRBV27 and TRBJ2-7; TRBD2 is a possible D gene (6 bases). V dropped 4 bases and J dropped 0 bases, with 13 bases sitting between them. The germline CDR1 and CDR2 sequences are MNHEY and SMNVEV (reference sequence). This CDR3 comprises 15 residues. Here the CDR3 DNA reads TGTGCCAGCAGTTCGTTCGGGACTGCCTCCTACGAGCAGTACTTC. This codes for CASSSFGTASYEQYF.

This clonotype was seen a few times. The rearrangement links TRBV19 to TRBJ2-1; 7 nucleotides match TRBD1. V lost 3 bases to trimming and J lost 3 bases; unmatched junction nucleotides: 5. Germline CDR1 LNHDA, CDR2 SQIVND (reference sequence). The CDR3 is 15 amino acids. CDR3: CASSIWGTDYNEQFF. CDR3 nucleotide sequence: TGTGCCAGTAGTATCTGGGGGACAGACTACAATGAGCAGTTCTTC.

A few counts support this clonotype. V is TRBV29-1 and J is TRBJ2-1; 7 positions agree with TRBD1. The CDR3 consists of 14 residues. V lost 6 bases to trimming and J lost 6 bases; unmatched junction nucleotides: 11. CDR1 SQVTM and CDR2 ANQGSEA come from the germline V gene. Here the CDR3 reads CSVDYTGVLNEQFF. The CDR3 coding sequence is TGCAGCGTGGATTATACAGGGGTACTCAATGAGCAGTTCTTC.

The sample holds a few counts of this clonotype. V usage is TRBV11-2 and J usage is TRBJ2-1; the match to TRBD2 covers 13 bases. This CDR3 has 16 amino acids. With V trimmed by 5 bases and J by 8 bases, 9 bases remained unmatched. Germline V CDR1 and CDR2: SGHAT, FQNNGV. CDR3 protein: CASSKRTSGRFDEQFF. The CDR3 bases are TGTGCCAGCAGCAAGCGGACTAGCGGGAGATTCGATGAGCAGTTCTTC.

This clonotype was counted ten times or more. The rearrangement links TRBV6-6 to TRBJ1-2; D remains ambiguous. The germline V gene has CDR1 MNHNY and CDR2 SVGAGI (reference sequence). This CDR3 comprises 11 residues. The V end was cut by 7 bases, the J end by 8 bases, with 11 bases between. CDR3 nucleotides: TGTGCCAGCACGGGAGGGCCCGGCTACACCTTC. It specifies CASTGGPGYTF.

This clonotype was observed a few times. The chain carries TRBV7-9 and TRBJ2-7; TRBD2 agrees at 7 bases. V was clipped by 5 bases and J by 11 bases; unmatched bases: 12. The CDR3 is made up of 13 amino acids. Germline CDR1 reads SEHNR; CDR2 reads FQNEAQ (reference sequence). CDR3 residues: CASSPAGDELKYF. In DNA form, the CDR3 reads TGTGCCAGCAGCCCCGCGGGGGACGAATTAAAGTACTTC.

This clonotype was seen ten or more times. The rearrangement joins TRBV20-1 to TRBJ2-5, with 7 bases that match TRBD2. Germline loops: CDR1 DFQATT, CDR2 SNEGSKA (reference sequence). The CDR3 length is 15 residues. CDR3 sequence (DNA): TGCAGCGCCCCCTTGTTGGCGGGAGTACAAGAGACCCAGTACTTC. Amino acids: CSAPLLAGVQETQYF.

This rearrangement joins TRBV18 to TRBJ2-3, with D possibly TRBD1 on 6 matching bases. The germline gives CDR1 KGHSH, CDR2 LQKENI. Trimming pared 3 bases from V and 6 bases from J, leaving 13 bases between. This CDR3 comprises 14 residues. For the CDR3, the DNA is TGTGCCAGCTCACCCCCCTCTCAGGGGGATACGCAGTATTTT. This encodes CASSPPSQGDTQYF.

This clonotype was recorded many times. The chain has TRBV4-1 and TRBJ2-7; D is ambiguous. The CDR3 has 12 amino acids. Germline values: CDR1 MGHRA, CDR2 YSYEKL. Trimming took off 4 bases at V and 5 bases at J, with 9 bases between the two ends. CDR3 sequence (DNA): TGCGCCAGCAGCCGTCGAGACGACGAGCAGTACTTC. Its protein is CASSRRDDEQYF.

Many counts were recorded for this clonotype. The rearrangement uses TRBV10-3 and TRBJ2-5; D is perhaps TRBD2 (5 bases). The CDR3 runs 15 residues. Germline V gives CDR1 ENHRY, CDR2 SYGVKD. V lost 3 bases and J 5 bases, leaving 16 bases between the germline ends. The CDR3 DNA sequence: TGTGCCATCAGTGACCCTGGCGGGTTAGGTGAGACCCAGTACTTC. This sequence encodes CAISDPGGLGETQYF.

In this sample, this clonotype turned up a few times. The chain uses TRBV12-3 or TRBV12-4 and TRBJ1-5; the D gene is possibly TRBD1 (6 bases). This CDR3 has 15 residues. V gave up 7 bases and J gave up 3 bases, with 16 bases separating them. In nucleotides, the CDR3 is TGTGCCAGCACCCAGGGGCAGAGATACAATCAGCCCCAGCATTTT. Encoded protein: CASTQGQRYNQPQHF.

This clonotype has a count of ten or more. V usage is TRBV11-2 and J usage is TRBJ2-5, with D hard to call. The germline V gene has CDR1 SGHAT and CDR2 FQNNGV. The length of the CDR3 is 15 residues. Trimming stripped 4 bases from V and 6 bases from J, with 18 bases between. CDR3 sequence (DNA): TGTGCCAGCAGCTCCGACTCGGGCTCCGAAAAGACCCAGTACTTC. Residues: CASSSDSGSEKTQYF.

The chain uses TRBV6-5 and TRBJ1-2; D unresolved. Germline lookup yields CDR1 MNHEY and CDR2 SVGAGI. The V and J ends lost 7 bases and 8 bases respectively, with 11 bases between them. This CDR3 has 11 residues. CDR3 residues: CASKTPVGYTF. The CDR3 nucleotides read TGTGCCAGCAAGACTCCAGTGGGCTACACCTTC.

This clonotype was counted at least ten times. The rearrangement links TRBV20-1 to TRBJ1-2, with D possibly matching TRBD1 (5 bases). This CDR3 is 13 amino acids long. Trimming removed 0 bases at V and 8 bases at J, with 13 bases between. Germline CDR1 and CDR2: DFQATT and SNEGSKA (reference sequence). CDR3: CSARDPGAGGYTF. CDR3 in DNA: TGCAGTGCTAGAGATCCCGGGGCTGGAGGCTACACCTTC.

On this clonotype itself: Possible read error: a much larger clone is one base away. The gene calls are TRBV5-1 and TRBJ1-6; D is ambiguous. The CDR3 runs 15 residues. Germline V CDR1 and CDR2: SGHRS, YFSETQ. V was shortened by 0 bases and J by 8 bases, with 12 bases between the two germline ends. This CDR3 is CASSLDGGSDSPLHF. The DNA for the CDR3 is TGCGCCAGCAGCTTGGATGGCGGGAGTGATTCACCCCTCCACTTT.

This clonotype was detected many times. The V and J genes are TRBV6-6 and TRBJ1-2, with 11 bases fitting TRBD1. CDR3 length: 14 residues. J lost 7 bases, V lost 5 bases, and 6 bases had no gene match. Germline V gene sequence: CDR1 MNHNY, CDR2 SVGAGI (reference sequence). As DNA, the CDR3 is TGTGCCAGCAGTCGGGACAGGGGGATGTTTGGCTACACCTTC. It yields the protein CASSRDRGMFGYTF.

There are a few counts of this clonotype. The V and J genes are TRBV12-3 or TRBV12-4 and TRBJ2-4, with D possibly TRBD2 on 5 matching bases. The better agreement between TRBJ2-7 and the DNA end casts doubt on the J call. The CDR3 is made up of 16 amino acids. This CDR3 reads CASSLSGGLPTYEQYF. The CDR3 region has the DNA TGTGCCAGCAGTTTATCCGGCGGGCTCCCCACCTACGAGCAGTACTTC.

There are many counts of this clonotype. The chain combines TRBV20-1 with TRBJ2-5; maybe TRBD2 (6 bases). V lost 1 base and J lost 5, with 17 bases in between. Per germline, CDR1 DFQATT and CDR2 SNEGSKA (reference sequence). This CDR3 has 15 amino acids. The CDR3 loop is CSARGTIRGMETQYF. For the CDR3, the DNA is TGCAGTGCTAGAGGGACTATACGAGGCATGGAGACCCAGTACTTC.